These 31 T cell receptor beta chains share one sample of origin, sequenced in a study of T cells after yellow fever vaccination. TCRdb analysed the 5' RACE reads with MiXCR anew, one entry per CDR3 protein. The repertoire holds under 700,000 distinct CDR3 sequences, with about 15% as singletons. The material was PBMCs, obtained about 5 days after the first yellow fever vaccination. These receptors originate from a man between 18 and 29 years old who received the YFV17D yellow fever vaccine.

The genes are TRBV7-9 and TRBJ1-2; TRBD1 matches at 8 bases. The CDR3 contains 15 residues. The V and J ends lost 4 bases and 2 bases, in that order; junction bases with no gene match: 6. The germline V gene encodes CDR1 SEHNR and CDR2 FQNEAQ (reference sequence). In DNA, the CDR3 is TGTGCCAGCAGCTCAAGCACAGGGGGAAACTATGGCTACACCTTC. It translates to CASSSSTGGNYGYTF.

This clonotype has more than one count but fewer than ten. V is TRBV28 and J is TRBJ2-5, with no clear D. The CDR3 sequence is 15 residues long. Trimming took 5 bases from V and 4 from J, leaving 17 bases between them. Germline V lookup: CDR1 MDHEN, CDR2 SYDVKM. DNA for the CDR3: TGTGCCAGCAGTCCCGAGCCCAGTTTCGGAGAGACCCAGTACTTC. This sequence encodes CASSPEPSFGETQYF.

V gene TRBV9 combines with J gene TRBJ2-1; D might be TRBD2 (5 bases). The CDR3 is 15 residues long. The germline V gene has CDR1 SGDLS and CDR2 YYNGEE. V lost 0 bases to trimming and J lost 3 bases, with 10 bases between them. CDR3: CASSVGGRIYNEQFF. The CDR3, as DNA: TGTGCCAGCAGCGTAGGTGGGAGAATCTACAATGAGCAGTTCTTC.

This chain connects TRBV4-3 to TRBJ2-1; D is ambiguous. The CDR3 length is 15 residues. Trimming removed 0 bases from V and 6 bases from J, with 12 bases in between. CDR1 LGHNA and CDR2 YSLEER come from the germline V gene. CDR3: CASSQDLIVLNEQFF. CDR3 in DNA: TGCGCCAGCAGCCAAGATTTAATTGTCCTCAATGAGCAGTTCTTC.

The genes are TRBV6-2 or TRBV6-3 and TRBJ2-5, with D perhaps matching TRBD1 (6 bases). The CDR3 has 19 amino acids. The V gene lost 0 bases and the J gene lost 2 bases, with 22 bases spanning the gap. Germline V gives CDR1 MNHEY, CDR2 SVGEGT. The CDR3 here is CASSYSRGTRVNWQETQYF. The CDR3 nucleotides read TGTGCCAGCAGTTACTCGAGAGGGACAAGAGTGAATTGGCAAGAGACCCAGTACTTC.

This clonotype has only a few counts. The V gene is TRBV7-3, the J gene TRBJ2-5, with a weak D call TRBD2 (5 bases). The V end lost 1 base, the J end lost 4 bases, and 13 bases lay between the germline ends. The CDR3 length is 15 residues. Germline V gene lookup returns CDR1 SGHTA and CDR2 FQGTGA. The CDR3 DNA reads TGTGCCAGCAGCTTAAACGGACTTAGTATAGAGACCCAGTACTTC. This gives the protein CASSLNGLSIETQYF.

The CDR3 here is CASSLERPLEYSPLHF. DNA for the CDR3: TGTGCCAGCAGCTTAGAAAGGCCTCTCGAATATTCACCCCTCCACTTT. The V call is TRBV7-8, the J call TRBJ1-6; D gene unclear. V shed 1 base and J shed 8 bases, with 15 bases lying between them. Looked up from germline, CDR1 is SGHVS and CDR2 is FQNEAQ. CDR3 length equals 16 residues.

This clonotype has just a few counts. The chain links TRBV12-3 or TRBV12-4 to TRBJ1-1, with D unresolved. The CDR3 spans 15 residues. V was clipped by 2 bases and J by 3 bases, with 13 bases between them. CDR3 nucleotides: TGTGCCAGCAGTTTAATAGGCCTCTATCACACTGAAGCTTTCTTT. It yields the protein CASSLIGLYHTEAFF.

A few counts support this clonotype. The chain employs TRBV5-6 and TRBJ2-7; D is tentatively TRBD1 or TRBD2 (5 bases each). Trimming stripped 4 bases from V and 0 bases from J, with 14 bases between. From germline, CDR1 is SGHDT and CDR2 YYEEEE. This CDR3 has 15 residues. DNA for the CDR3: TGTGCCAGCAGCCCTTACCCAGGGAGCTCCTACGAGCAGTACGTC. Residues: CASSPYPGSSYEQYV.

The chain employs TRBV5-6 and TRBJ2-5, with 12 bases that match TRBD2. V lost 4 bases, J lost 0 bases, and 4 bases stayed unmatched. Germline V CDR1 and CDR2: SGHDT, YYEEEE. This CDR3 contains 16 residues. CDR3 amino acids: CASSRTSGANQETQYF. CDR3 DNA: TGTGCCAGCAGCCGGACTAGCGGGGCAAACCAAGAGACCCAGTACTTC.

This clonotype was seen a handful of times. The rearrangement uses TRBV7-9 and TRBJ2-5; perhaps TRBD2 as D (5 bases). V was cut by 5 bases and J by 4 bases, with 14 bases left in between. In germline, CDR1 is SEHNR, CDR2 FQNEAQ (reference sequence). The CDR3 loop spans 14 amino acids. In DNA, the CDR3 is TGTGCCAGCAGCCGACCGGCGGCGGGAGAGACCCAGTACTTC. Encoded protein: CASSRPAAGETQYF.

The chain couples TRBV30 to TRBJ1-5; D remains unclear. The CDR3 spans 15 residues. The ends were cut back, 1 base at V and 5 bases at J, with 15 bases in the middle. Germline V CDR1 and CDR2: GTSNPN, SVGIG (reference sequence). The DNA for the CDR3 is TGTGCCTGGAGTGAAGTCGCCGGGGTATATCAGCCCCAGCATTTT. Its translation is CAWSEVAGVYQPQHF.

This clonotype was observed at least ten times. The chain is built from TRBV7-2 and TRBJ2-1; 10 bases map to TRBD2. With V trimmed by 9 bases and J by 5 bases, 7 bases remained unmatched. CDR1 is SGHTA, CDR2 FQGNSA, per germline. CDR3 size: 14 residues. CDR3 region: CASKRGGQDNEQFF. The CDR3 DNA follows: TGTGCCAGTAAGCGGGGGGGCCAAGACAATGAGCAGTTCTTC.

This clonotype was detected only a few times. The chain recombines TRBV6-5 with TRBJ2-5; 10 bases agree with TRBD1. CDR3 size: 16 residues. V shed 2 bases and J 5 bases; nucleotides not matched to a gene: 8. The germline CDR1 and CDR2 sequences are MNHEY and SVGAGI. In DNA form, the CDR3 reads TGTGCCAGCAGTTACGGGGACAGGGGCCCTGGGGAGACCCAGTACTTC. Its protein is CASSYGDRGPGETQYF.

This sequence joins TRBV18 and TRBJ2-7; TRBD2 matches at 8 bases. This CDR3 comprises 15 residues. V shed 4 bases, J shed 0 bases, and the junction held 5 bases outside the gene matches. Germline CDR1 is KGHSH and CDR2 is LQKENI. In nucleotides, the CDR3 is TGTGCCAGCTCACTGCTGCGGGGGGCCTCCTACGAGCAGTACGTC. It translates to CASSLLRGASYEQYV.

The CDR3 DNA reads TGTGCCAGCAGCTCCTGGACAGGGGAACCGGCCGGGGAGCTGTTTTTT. It codes for CASSSWTGEPAGELFF. The rearrangement joins TRBV11-2 to TRBJ2-2; 9 bases map to TRBD1. This CDR3 comprises 16 residues. Germline V CDR1 and CDR2: SGHAT, FQNNGV. Trimming removed 4 bases from V and 6 bases from J; junction bases left unmatched: 9.

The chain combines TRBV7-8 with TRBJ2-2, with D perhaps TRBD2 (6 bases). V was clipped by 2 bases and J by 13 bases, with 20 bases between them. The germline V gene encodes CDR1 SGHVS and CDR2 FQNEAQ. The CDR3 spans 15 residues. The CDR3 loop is CASSLNRREARGLFF. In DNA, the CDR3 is TGTGCCAGCAGCTTAAACAGGAGGGAAGCCCGGGGGCTGTTTTTT.

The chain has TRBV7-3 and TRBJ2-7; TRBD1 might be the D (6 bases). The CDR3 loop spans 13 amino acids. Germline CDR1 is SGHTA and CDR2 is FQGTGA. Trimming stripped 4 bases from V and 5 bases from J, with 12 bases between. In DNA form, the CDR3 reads TGTGCCAGCAGCTCACAGGGTGGGAACGAGCAGTACTTC. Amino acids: CASSSQGGNEQYF. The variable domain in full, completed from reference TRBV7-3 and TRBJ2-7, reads GAGVSQTPSNKVTEKGKYVELRCDPISGHTALYWYRQSLGQGPEFLIYFQGTGAADDSGLPNDRFFAVRPEGSVSTLKIQRTERGDSAVYLCASSSQGGNEQYFGPGTRLTVT.

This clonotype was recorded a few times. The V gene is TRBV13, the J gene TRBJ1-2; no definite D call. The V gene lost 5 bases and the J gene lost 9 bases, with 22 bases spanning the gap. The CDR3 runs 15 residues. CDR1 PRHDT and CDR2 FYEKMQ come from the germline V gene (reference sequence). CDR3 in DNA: TGTGCCAGCAGCCGCGGACGGCCGATTCCCATTAGCTACACCTTC. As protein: CASSRGRPIPISYTF.

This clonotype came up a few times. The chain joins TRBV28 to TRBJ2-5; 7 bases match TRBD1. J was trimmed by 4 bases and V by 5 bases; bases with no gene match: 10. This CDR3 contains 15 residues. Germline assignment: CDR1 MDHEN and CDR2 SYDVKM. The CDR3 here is CASSRVDRVGETQYF. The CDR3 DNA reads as TGTGCCAGCAGTCGCGTTGACAGGGTTGGAGAGACCCAGTACTTC.

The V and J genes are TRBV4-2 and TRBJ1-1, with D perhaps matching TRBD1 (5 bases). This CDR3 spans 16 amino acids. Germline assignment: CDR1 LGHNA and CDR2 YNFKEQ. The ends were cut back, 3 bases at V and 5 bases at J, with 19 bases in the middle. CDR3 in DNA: TGTGCCAGCAGCCATGTATTCATAGCAGGGAGAACTGAAGCTTTCTTT. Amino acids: CASSHVFIAGRTEAFF.

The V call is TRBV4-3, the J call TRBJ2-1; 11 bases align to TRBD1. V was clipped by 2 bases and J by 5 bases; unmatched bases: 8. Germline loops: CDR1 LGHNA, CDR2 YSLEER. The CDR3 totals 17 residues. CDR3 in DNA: TGCGCCAGCAGCCAAAATCCTCCGGGACAGGGGGACAATGAGCAGTTCTTC. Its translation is CASSQNPPGQGDNEQFF.

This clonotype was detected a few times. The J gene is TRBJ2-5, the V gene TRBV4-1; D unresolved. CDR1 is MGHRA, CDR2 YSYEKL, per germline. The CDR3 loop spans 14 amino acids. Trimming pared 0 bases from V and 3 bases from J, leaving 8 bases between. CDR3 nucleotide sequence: TGCGCCAGCAGCCAAGATGGGAATAAAGAGACCCAGTACTTC. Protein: CASSQDGNKETQYF.

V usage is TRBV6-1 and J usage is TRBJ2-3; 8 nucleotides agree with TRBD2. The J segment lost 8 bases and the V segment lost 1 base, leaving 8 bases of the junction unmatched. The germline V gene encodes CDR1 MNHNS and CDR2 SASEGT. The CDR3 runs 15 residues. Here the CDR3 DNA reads TGTGCCAGCAGTGAAGTAAGCGGGGGAGGGGTTACGCAGTATTTT. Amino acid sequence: CASSEVSGGGVTQYF.

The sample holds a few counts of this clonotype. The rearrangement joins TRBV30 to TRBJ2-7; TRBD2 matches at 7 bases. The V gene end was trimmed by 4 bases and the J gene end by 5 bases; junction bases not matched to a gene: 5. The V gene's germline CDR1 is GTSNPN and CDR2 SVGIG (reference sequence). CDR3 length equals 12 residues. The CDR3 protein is CAWTGRADEQYF. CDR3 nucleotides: TGTGCCTGGACAGGGAGGGCCGACGAGCAGTACTTC. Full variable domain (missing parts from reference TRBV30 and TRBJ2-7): SQTIHQWPATLVQPVGSPLSLECTVEGTSNPNLYWYRQAAGRGLQLLFYSVGIGQISSEVPQNLSASRPQDRQFILSSKKLLLSDSGFYLCAWTGRADEQYFGPGTRLTVT.

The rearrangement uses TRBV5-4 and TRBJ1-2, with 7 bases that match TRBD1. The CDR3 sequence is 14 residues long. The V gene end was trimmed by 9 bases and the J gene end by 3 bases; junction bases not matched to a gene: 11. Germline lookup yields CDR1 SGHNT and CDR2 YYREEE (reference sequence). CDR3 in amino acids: CATGGEVPDYGYTF. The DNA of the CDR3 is TGTGCCACAGGGGGGGAGGTTCCGGACTATGGCTACACCTTC.

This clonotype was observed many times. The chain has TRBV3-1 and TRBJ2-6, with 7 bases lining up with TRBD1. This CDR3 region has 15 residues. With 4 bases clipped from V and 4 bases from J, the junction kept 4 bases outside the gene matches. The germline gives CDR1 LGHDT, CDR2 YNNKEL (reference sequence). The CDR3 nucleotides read TGTGCCAGCAGCCTTAGGACAGGCGGGGCCAACGTCCTGACTTTC. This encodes CASSLRTGGANVLTF.

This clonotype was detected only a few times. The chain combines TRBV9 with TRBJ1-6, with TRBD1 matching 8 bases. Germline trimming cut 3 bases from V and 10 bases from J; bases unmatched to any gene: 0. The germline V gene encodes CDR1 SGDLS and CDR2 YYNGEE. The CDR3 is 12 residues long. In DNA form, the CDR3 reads TGTGCCAGCAGCGCAGGGGGCTCACCCCTCCACTTT. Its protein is CASSAGGSPLHF.

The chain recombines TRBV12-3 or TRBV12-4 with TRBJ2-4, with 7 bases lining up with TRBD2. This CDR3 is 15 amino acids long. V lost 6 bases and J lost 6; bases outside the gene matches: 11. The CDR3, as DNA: TGTGCCAGCAGATTTACGTGGGCTAGCGGAAACATTCAGTACTTC. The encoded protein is CASRFTWASGNIQYF.

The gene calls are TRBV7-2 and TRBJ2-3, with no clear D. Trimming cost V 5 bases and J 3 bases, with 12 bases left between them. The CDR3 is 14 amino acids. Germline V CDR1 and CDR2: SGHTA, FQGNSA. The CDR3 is CASSPYWRTDTQYF. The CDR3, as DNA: TGTGCCAGCAGCCCCTACTGGAGAACAGATACGCAGTATTTT.

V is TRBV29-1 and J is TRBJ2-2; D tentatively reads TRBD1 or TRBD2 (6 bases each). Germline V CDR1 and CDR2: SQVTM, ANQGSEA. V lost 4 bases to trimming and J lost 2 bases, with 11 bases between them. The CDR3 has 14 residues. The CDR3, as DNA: TGCAGCGTTGGGATGGGGGGCAACACCGGGGAGCTGTTTTTT. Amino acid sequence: CSVGMGGNTGELFF.